This is a list of T cell receptor beta chains from one sample in a study of cytomegalovirus exposure and HLA in healthy donors. Repertoires were generated with immunoSEQ multiplex PCR, while TCRdb's copy carries only in-frame clones and drops some. The sample has some 120,000 clones; around 81% are singletons. Input material: PBMCs. These receptors came from a woman in her 30s in good health and CMV-seronegative. Each CDR3 is given with its conserved first and last residue. A D gene is named only where the DNA matches it firmly. Rows give clone size only sometimes, using once, few, many, or a class for an expanded clone.

D: -; J: TRBJ2-1; size: few; V: TRBV19; CDR3: CASSTSGRGGNEQFF; DNA: TGTGCCAGTAGCACCAGCGGTAGAGGGGGCAATGAGCAGTTCTTC
D: -; J: TRBJ2-7; size: -; V: TRBV29-1; CDR3: CSVASGAYEQYF; DNA: TGCAGCGTAGCCTCAGGGGCCTACGAGCAGTACTTC
D: -; J: TRBJ1-5; size: -; V: TRBV28; CDR3: CASSFSGFRQPQHF; DNA: TGTGCCAGCAGTTTTTCGGGTTTTCGTCAGCCCCAGCATTTT
D: -; J: TRBJ1-2; size: -; V: TRBV19; CDR3: CASSIDVSGPNYGYTF; DNA: TGTGCCAGTAGTATAGATGTTAGCGGTCCTAACTATGGCTACACCTTC
D: TRBD1; J: TRBJ1-1; size: -; V: TRBV6-5; CDR3: CASSYTGGTEAFF; DNA: TGTGCCAGCAGTTACACAGGGGGCACTGAAGCTTTCTTT
D: -; J: TRBJ1-2; size: -; V: TRBV6-6; CDR3: CASRLREVGGYTF; DNA: TGTGCCAGCAGACTCAGGGAGGTCGGAGGCTACACCTTC
D: -; J: TRBJ2-3; size: -; V: TRBV29-1; CDR3: CSVEEGRGGNTQYF; DNA: TGCAGCGTTGAAGAAGGGAGAGGAGGAAATACGCAGTATTTT
D: TRBD2; J: TRBJ2-7; size: -; V: TRBV7-2; CDR3: CASSLAMSSGTYAYEQYF; DNA: TGTGCCAGCAGCTTAGCGATGTCTAGCGGAACCTACGCCTACGAGCAGTACTTC
D: TRBD2; J: TRBJ2-5; size: -; V: TRBV5-4; CDR3: CASSSGLAGTGTQYF; DNA: TGTGCCAGCAGCTCCGGACTAGCGGGGACGGGGACCCAGTACTTC
D: TRBD2; J: TRBJ2-2; size: -; V: TRBV7-3; CDR3: CASSSQSGLAGGRNTGELFF; DNA: TGTGCCAGCAGCTCCCAGAGTGGACTAGCGGGAGGCCGGAACACCGGGGAGCTGTTTTTT
D: TRBD1; J: TRBJ2-3; size: few; V: TRBV27; CDR3: CASSLLTGDGTDTQYF; DNA: TGTGCCAGCAGTTTACTGACAGGGGATGGCACAGATACGCAGTATTTT
D: -; J: TRBJ2-7; size: -; V: TRBV13; CDR3: CASSSPGGQGSYEQYF; DNA: TGTGCCAGCAGCTCGCCGGGTGGGCAGGGATCCTACGAGCAGTACTTC
D: -; J: TRBJ1-1; size: -; V: TRBV7-8; CDR3: CASSFRGRGSTEAFF; DNA: TGTGCCAGCAGCTTCCGGGGGAGGGGTAGTACTGAAGCTTTCTTT
D: -; J: TRBJ2-7; size: -; V: TRBV29-1; CDR3: CSVEVSGNRDAYEQYF; DNA: TGCAGCGTTGAAGTCTCCGGGAACAGGGATGCCTACGAGCAGTACTTC
D: TRBD2; J: TRBJ2-1; size: -; V: TRBV7-7; CDR3: CASSSLAGGPSEQFF; DNA: TGTGCCAGCAGCTCCTTAGCGGGAGGGCCGAGTGAGCAGTTCTTC
D: TRBD1; J: TRBJ2-1; size: -; V: TRBV5-1; CDR3: CASSPDRAHEQFF; DNA: TGCGCCAGCAGCCCCGACAGGGCCCATGAGCAGTTCTTC
D: TRBD1; J: TRBJ2-7; size: -; V: TRBV29-1; CDR3: CSVGGGQGALGQYF; DNA: TGCAGCGTTGGAGGGGGGCAGGGGGCGCTTGGGCAGTACTTC
D: -; J: TRBJ1-5; size: -; V: TRBV27; CDR3: CASSLSGAHQPQHF; DNA: TGTGCCAGCAGTTTAAGCGGGGCCCATCAGCCCCAGCATTTT
D: -; J: TRBJ1-1; size: -; V: TRBV7-9; CDR3: CSSTKGVDEAFF; DNA: TGTTCCAGCACCAAAGGGGTAGATGAAGCTTTCTTT
D: TRBD2; J: TRBJ2-3; size: -; V: TRBV2; CDR3: CASSIAGFGPDTQYF; DNA: TGTGCCAGCAGTATAGCGGGATTCGGTCCAGATACGCAGTATTTT
D: TRBD2; J: TRBJ2-3; size: -; V: TRBV28; CDR3: CASSSPIAGTDTQYF; DNA: TGTGCCAGCAGTTCACCCATAGCGGGAACAGATACGCAGTATTTT
D: -; J: TRBJ1-4; size: few; V: TRBV18; CDR3: CASSRSEDEKLFF; DNA: TGTGCCAGCTCACGATCAGAGGATGAAAAACTGTTTTTT
D: -; J: TRBJ1-5; size: -; V: TRBV6-5; CDR3: CASSLLRAGDQPQHF; DNA: TGTGCCAGCAGTCTCCTCCGGGCGGGGGATCAGCCCCAGCATTTT
D: -; J: TRBJ2-6; size: -; V: TRBV6-1; CDR3: CASSDTGANVLTF; DNA: TGTGCCAGCAGTGATACTGGGGCCAACGTCCTGACTTTC
D: -; J: TRBJ2-5; size: -; V: TRBV7-9; CDR3: CASSLREGEQQETQYF; DNA: TGTGCCAGCAGCTTAAGAGAGGGGGAACAACAAGAGACCCAGTACTTC
D: TRBD2; J: TRBJ2-7; size: -; V: TRBV14; CDR3: CASSRPLAGKKREQYF; DNA: TGTGCCAGCAGCCGCCCACTAGCGGGAAAGAAGCGCGAGCAGTACTTC
D: -; J: TRBJ1-2; size: few; V: TRBV4-3; CDR3: CASSLDGGYGYTF; DNA: TGCGCCAGCAGCCTAGACGGAGGCTATGGCTACACCTTC
D: TRBD1; J: TRBJ2-1; size: -; V: TRBV28; CDR3: CASSSPTGATSDEQFF; DNA: TGTGCCAGCAGTTCACCGACAGGGGCGACCTCCGATGAGCAGTTCTTC
D: TRBD1; J: TRBJ2-7; size: -; V: TRBV19; CDR3: CASSIGTGPHYEQYF; DNA: TGTGCCAGTAGTATAGGGACAGGCCCCCACTACGAGCAGTACTTC
D: TRBD2; J: TRBJ2-7; size: -; V: TRBV27; CDR3: CASSFRPPSVGGVSSYEQYF; DNA: TGTGCCAGCAGTTTTAGGCCTCCCTCCGTGGGGGGGGTAAGCTCCTACGAGCAGTACTTC
D: -; J: TRBJ1-5; size: medium-sized; V: TRBV19; CDR3: CASSKQGASGQPQHF; DNA: TGTGCCAGTAGTAAACAGGGTGCGTCTGGTCAGCCCCAGCATTTT
D: -; J: TRBJ1-5; size: few; V: TRBV7-2; CDR3: CASSLALAGHQPQHF; DNA: TGTGCCAGCAGCTTAGCGTTGGCAGGGCATCAGCCCCAGCATTTT